Presented here are 27 T cell receptor beta chains from one specimen sequenced in a study of cytomegalovirus exposure and HLA in healthy donors (dated by TCRdb to the late 2010s). Library construction relied on the immunoSEQ multiplex PCR assay. For the multiplex PCR, a mixture combining 60 forward primers for TCR Vbeta segments and 13 reverse primers for TCR Jbeta segments was used. TCRdb took over this immuneACCESS table, retaining in-frame rearrangements with V and J assigned. Such tables are incomplete; in checked studies, under half of the missing clones stem from an unresolved V gene, and the remainder is unexplained. For this sample there are some 130,000 clones; 70% to 80% appear just once. The leading ten clones occupy approximately 2% of the sample. What was sequenced was PBMCs. All receptors come from a man between 18 and 35 years old in good health and CMV-seronegative.

The gene calls are TRBV28 and TRBJ1-5, with unresolved D. Trimming removed 3 bases from V and 4 bases from J, with 13 bases in between. Germline CDR1 reads MDHEN; CDR2 reads SYDVKM. The CDR3 sequence is 15 residues long. The DNA for the CDR3 is TGTGCCAGCAGTTTCCTAAGTCGTGCGAATCAGCCCCAGCATTTT. Residues: CASSFLSRANQPQHF.

V gene TRBV7-2 combines with J gene TRBJ2-7; 9 bases agree with TRBD2. The germline V gene encodes CDR1 SGHTA and CDR2 FQGNSA. Trimming took 1 base from V and 4 from J; bases not matched to a gene: 11. The CDR3 is made up of 17 amino acids. CDR3 bases: TGTGCCAGCAGCTTAGGCAGGGGTAGCGGGAGTCTTTACGAGCAGTACTTC. Amino acids: CASSLGRGSGSLYEQYF.

This chain joins TRBV25-1 and TRBJ2-7; D possibly corresponds to TRBD1 (6 bases). CDR3 length equals 14 residues. CDR1 MGHDK and CDR2 SYGVNS come from the germline V gene. Trimming took 8 bases from V and 0 from J, leaving 14 bases between them. The CDR3 spells CASGRDTASYEQYF. The CDR3, as DNA: TGTGCCAGCGGTAGGGACACGGCCTCCTACGAGCAGTACTTC.

This rearrangement joins TRBV9 to TRBJ2-2, with 8 bases identical to TRBD1. Germline assignment: CDR1 SGDLS and CDR2 YYNGEE. With 0 bases clipped from V and 3 bases from J, the junction kept 13 bases outside the gene matches. CDR3 length equals 19 residues. This CDR3 reads CASSVGLSDRVGYTGELFF. Written as DNA, the CDR3 is TGTGCCAGCAGCGTAGGATTATCGGACAGGGTGGGCTACACCGGGGAGCTGTTTTTT.

The chain recombines TRBV4-1 with TRBJ2-2; D possibly corresponds to TRBD1 (5 bases). Trimming stripped 1 base from V and 5 bases from J, with 14 bases between. Germline V gives CDR1 MGHRA, CDR2 YSYEKL. The CDR3 totals 16 residues. The CDR3 DNA follows: TGCGCCAGCAGCCAAGTAATTAGGGGTGGGACCGGGGAGCTGTTTTTT. Translated: CASSQVIRGGTGELFF.

The V and J genes are TRBV11-2 and TRBJ1-1; D not resolved. The length of the CDR3 is 14 residues. Germline CDR1 reads SGHAT; CDR2 reads FQNNGV. V was trimmed by 4 bases and J by 5 bases, leaving 14 bases between them. As DNA, the CDR3 is TGTGCCAGCAGCTCTCGGGAGGTGGGAACTGAAGCTTTCTTT. Amino acid sequence: CASSSREVGTEAFF. The whole variable domain, filled in from reference TRBV11-2 and TRBJ1-1, reads EAGVAQSPRYKIIEKRQSVAFWCNPISGHATLYWYQQILGQGPKLLIQFQNNGVVDDSQLPKDRFSAERLKGVDSTLKIQPAKLEDSAVYLCASSSREVGTEAFFGQGTRLTVV.

V and J are TRBV11-2 and TRBJ2-1; weak D call: TRBD2 (6 bases). V dropped 1 base and J dropped 7 bases, with 20 bases sitting between them. This CDR3 spans 17 amino acids. Germline V gene data show CDR1 as SGHAT and CDR2 as FQNNGV. The CDR3 loop reads CASSLAPLMGGRNEQFF. The CDR3 DNA reads TGTGCCAGCAGCTTAGCCCCGCTAATGGGAGGCCGAAATGAGCAGTTCTTC.

V gene TRBV7-2 combines with J gene TRBJ1-2; D ambiguous. Germline CDR1 and CDR2: SGHTA and FQGNSA. V gave up 1 base and J gave up 6 bases, with 15 bases separating them. The CDR3 runs 15 residues. CDR3 sequence: CASSLDGWGEDGYTF. The CDR3 nucleotides read TGTGCCAGCAGCTTAGATGGGTGGGGAGAGGATGGCTACACCTTC.

The J gene is TRBJ2-1, the V gene TRBV18; D may be TRBD2 (5 bases). This CDR3 comprises 14 residues. The germline V gene encodes CDR1 KGHSH and CDR2 LQKENI. The V end was cut by 3 bases, the J end by 5 bases, with 11 bases between. The CDR3 here is CASSPPGVNNEQFF. The CDR3 DNA sequence: TGTGCCAGCTCACCGCCCGGGGTCAACAATGAGCAGTTCTTC.

The chain has TRBV7-9 and TRBJ1-6; 10 bases match TRBD1. CDR1 and CDR2 from the germline V gene are SEHNR and FQNEAQ (reference sequence). J gave up 7 bases and V 5 bases, and 8 bases lay outside the gene matches. CDR3 length equals 16 residues. The DNA of the CDR3 is TGTGCCAGCAGCCTGGGACAGGGGTTTTCGAATTCACCCCTCCACTTT. This translates into CASSLGQGFSNSPLHF.

This sequence joins TRBV28 and TRBJ1-2; 8 positions agree with TRBD1. This CDR3 comprises 14 residues. V gave up 8 bases and J gave up 10 bases; unmatched junction bases: 15. Germline V gene lookup returns CDR1 MDHEN and CDR2 SYDVKM. The CDR3 spells CASGDRTGSRAYTF. The DNA of the CDR3 is TGTGCCAGCGGTGATCGGACAGGGTCAAGGGCCTACACCTTC.

The chain uses TRBV5-6 and TRBJ2-3; 8 nucleotides align to TRBD1. This CDR3 contains 15 residues. After removal of 1 base from V and 4 bases from J, the junction contained 5 bases not matched to a gene. Germline V gene lookup returns CDR1 SGHDT and CDR2 YYEEEE. The CDR3 nucleotides read TGTGCCAGCAGCTTGTCCAGGGGGCGTGCAGATACGCAGTATTTT. This translates into CASSLSRGRADTQYF. The full variable domain, with the rest looked up from reference TRBV5-6 and TRBJ2-3, is DAGVTQSPTHLIKTRGQQVTLRCSPKSGHDTVSWYQQALGQGPQFIFQYYEEEERQRGNFPDRFSGHQFPNYSSELNVNALLLGDSALYLCASSLSRGRADTQYFGPGTRLTVL.

The CDR3 spells CASRGPTQNTGELFF. The CDR3 region has the DNA TGTGCCAGCAGGGGGCCAACACAGAACACCGGGGAGCTGTTTTTT. The chain carries TRBV6-6 and TRBJ2-2; TRBD1 is a possible D gene (5 bases). The CDR3 is 15 residues long. Trimming removed 6 bases at V and 1 base at J, with 12 bases between. Per the germline V gene, CDR1 is MNHNY and CDR2 is SVGAGI (reference sequence).

This chain connects TRBV7-2 to TRBJ1-4, with TRBD1 identical over 7 bases. Trimming took 2 bases from V and 6 from J; bases not matched to a gene: 3. Germline-derived CDR1 and CDR2 are SGHTA and FQGNSA. The CDR3 is made up of 14 amino acids. CDR3 in DNA: TGTGCCAGCAGCTTACGCGGACAGGATGAAAAACTGTTTTTT. Protein product: CASSLRGQDEKLFF. Complete variable domain (other parts from reference TRBV7-2 and TRBJ1-4): GAGVSQSPSNKVTEKGKDVELRCDPISGHTALYWYRQSLGQGLEFLIYFQGNSAPDKSGLPSDRFSAERTGGSVSTLTIQRTQQEDSAVYLCASSLRGQDEKLFFGSGTQLSVL.

The V gene is TRBV9, the J gene TRBJ2-2; 11 bases are shared with TRBD2. Germline V lookup: CDR1 SGDLS, CDR2 YYNGEE. The CDR3 is made up of 16 amino acids. Trimming cost V 2 bases and J 4 bases; bases outside gene matches: 4. This chain's CDR3 is CASSVLAGGSTGELFF. The CDR3, as DNA: TGTGCCAGCAGCGTCCTAGCGGGAGGTTCCACCGGGGAGCTGTTTTTT.

This clone was counted once. The chain couples TRBV19 to TRBJ2-7; 10 bases match TRBD1. Trimming at V came to 3 bases and at J to 4 bases, leaving 6 bases not matched to a gene. This CDR3 region has 15 residues. Germline CDR1 reads LNHDA; CDR2 reads SQIVND (reference sequence). The CDR3 spells CASSIPGQGLYEQYF. CDR3 DNA: TGTGCCAGTAGTATTCCGGGACAGGGGTTATACGAGCAGTACTTC.

The rearrangement uses TRBV4-1 and TRBJ2-3; TRBD2 matches at 9 bases. Per germline, CDR1 MGHRA and CDR2 YSYEKL. This CDR3 contains 14 residues. The V and J ends lost 5 bases and 6 bases, in that order; junction bases with no gene match: 6. CDR3 sequence reads: CASSFRTSADTQYF. As DNA, the CDR3 is TGCGCCAGCAGCTTCAGGACTAGCGCTGATACGCAGTATTTT.

CDR3 DNA: TGTGCCATCAGTGAAGGGGTGGCCTACGAGCAGTACGTC. Protein: CAISEGVAYEQYV. The chain combines TRBV10-3 with TRBJ2-7; tentatively, D is TRBD1 (5 bases). CDR3 length: 13 amino acids. Germline CDR1 is ENHRY and CDR2 is SYGVKD. Trimming took 3 bases from V and 2 from J, leaving 8 bases between them.

This clone appeared once. The J gene is TRBJ2-7, the V gene TRBV4-2; 16 bases are shared with TRBD2. Germline V CDR1 and CDR2: LGHNA, YNFKEQ. Trimming took 4 bases from V and 7 from J; bases not matched to a gene: 7. The CDR3 loop spans 16 amino acids. The CDR3 sequence: CASSPGTSGRADEQYF. CDR3 nucleotides: TGTGCCAGCAGCCCGGGGACTAGCGGGAGGGCGGATGAGCAGTACTTC.

The CDR3 DNA reads as TGCGCCAGCGGGCCGACTAGCGGAAGCACAGATACGCAGTATTTT. Translating it yields CASGPTSGSTDTQYF. The V gene is TRBV23-1, the J gene TRBJ2-3, with 9 nucleotides matching TRBD2. TRBV23-1 is treated as an ORF (open reading frame) with a function not yet certain. The J segment lost 0 bases and the V segment lost 8 bases, leaving 6 bases of the junction unmatched. The CDR3 loop spans 15 amino acids.

In regard to this clone: The conserved closing phenylalanine or tryptophan is absent in this CDR3, likely reflecting a read error. The chain carries TRBV6-1 and TRBJ1-2, with a weak D call TRBD1 (5 bases). CDR1 MNHNS and CDR2 SASEGT come from the germline V gene. V was clipped by 5 bases and J by 3 bases, with 13 bases between them. The CDR3 consists of 14 residues. Here the CDR3 DNA reads TGTGCCAGCAGTAGGGGCGATTTGGACTATGGCTACACCGTC. Protein: CASSRGDLDYGYTV.

This chain joins TRBV19 and TRBJ2-1, with D possibly TRBD2 on 6 matching bases. V was pared by 7 bases and J by 5 bases, with 15 bases between. Germline CDR1 LNHDA, CDR2 SQIVND (reference sequence). The length of the CDR3 is 14 residues. DNA for the CDR3: TGTGCCAGTACTGGAGGGGTTCGAGACAATGAGCAGTTCTTC. This encodes CASTGGVRDNEQFF.

The chain is built from TRBV6-5 and TRBJ2-3, with TRBD2 identical over 14 bases. Germline V gene data show CDR1 as MNHEY and CDR2 as SVGAGI. The CDR3 is 15 amino acids. V was pared by 6 bases and J by 6 bases, with 5 bases of the junction left unmatched. CDR3 sequence: CASRMGLAGADTQYF. The CDR3 DNA reads TGTGCCAGCAGGATGGGACTAGCGGGAGCCGATACGCAGTATTTT.

On this clone: Other DNA sequences within the sample encode an identical CDR3. The V gene is TRBV2, the J gene TRBJ1-4; D possibly corresponds to TRBD1 (6 bases). Trimming shortened V by 4 bases and J by 8 bases, and 8 bases separated the two germline ends. Germline V gene sequence: CDR1 SNHLY, CDR2 FYNNEI. The CDR3 loop spans 12 amino acids. The CDR3 coding sequence is TGTGCCAGCAGTGGGGGGGGCGAAAAACTGTTTTTT. Translated: CASSGGGEKLFF.

The chain recombines TRBV5-1 with TRBJ1-5; a weak D match, TRBD1 (5 bases). The CDR3 is made up of 15 amino acids. CDR1 is SGHRS, CDR2 YFSETQ, per germline. Trimming cost V 0 bases and J 1 base, with 8 bases left between them. In DNA form, the CDR3 reads TGCGCCAGCAGCTTGGGGGGGGGAAGCAATCAGCCCCAGCATTTT. Translation: CASSLGGGSNQPQHF.

V usage is TRBV11-3 and J usage is TRBJ2-5, with D perhaps matching TRBD1 (7 bases). The CDR3 extends over 13 amino acids. The V end lost 6 bases, the J end lost 6 bases, and 14 bases lay between the germline ends. Looked up from germline, CDR1 is SGHNT and CDR2 is YENEEA. CDR3 nucleotides: TGTGCCAGCAGTAGACAGGGAGGAAAGACCCAGTACTTC. The encoded protein is CASSRQGGKTQYF.

This clone is a singleton in its sample. This sequence joins TRBV18 and TRBJ2-5; D remains ambiguous. The V end was cut by 3 bases, the J end by 9 bases, with 8 bases between. The CDR3 is made up of 11 amino acids. Germline-derived CDR1 and CDR2 are KGHSH and LQKENI. The CDR3 DNA reads TGTGCCAGCTCACCTGCCGAGGCCCAGTACTTC. Encoded protein: CASSPAEAQYF.